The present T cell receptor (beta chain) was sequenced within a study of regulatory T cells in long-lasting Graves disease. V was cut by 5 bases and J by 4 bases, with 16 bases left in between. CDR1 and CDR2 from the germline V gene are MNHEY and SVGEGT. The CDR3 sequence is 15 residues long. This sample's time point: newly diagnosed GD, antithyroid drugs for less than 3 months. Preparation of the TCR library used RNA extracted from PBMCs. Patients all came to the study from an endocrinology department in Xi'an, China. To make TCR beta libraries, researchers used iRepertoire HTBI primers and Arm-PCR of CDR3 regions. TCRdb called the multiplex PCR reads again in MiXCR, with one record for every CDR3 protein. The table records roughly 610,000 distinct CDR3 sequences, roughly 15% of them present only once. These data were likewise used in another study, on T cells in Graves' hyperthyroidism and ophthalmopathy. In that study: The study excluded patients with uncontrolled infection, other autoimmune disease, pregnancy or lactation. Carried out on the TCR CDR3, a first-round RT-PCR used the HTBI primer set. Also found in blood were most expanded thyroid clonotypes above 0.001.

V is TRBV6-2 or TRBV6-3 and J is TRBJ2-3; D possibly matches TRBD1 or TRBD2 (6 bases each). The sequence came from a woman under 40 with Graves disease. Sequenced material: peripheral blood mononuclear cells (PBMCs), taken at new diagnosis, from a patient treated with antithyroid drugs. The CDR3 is CASSVTGAAADTQYF. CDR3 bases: TGTGCCAGCAGTGTGACGGGGGCTGCGGCAGATACGCAGTATTTT.